The source of this T cell receptor beta chain is a study of neurological immune-mediated disorders (dated by TCRdb to about 2019). About the full investigation: Among the approximately 35 multiple sclerosis patients, relapsing-remitting MS accounted for some 30 and secondary progressive MS accounted for 3. Using UMI-based sequencing, the study compared peripheral blood TCR-beta repertoires from patients with HTLV-I-associated myelopathy (HAM/TSP), patients with multiple sclerosis, and healthy controls. Alongside PBMC samples, the set of about 97 TCR-beta libraries contained longitudinal samples, technical triplicates, and paired CD4+ and CD8+ T-cell subsets that had been sorted. The cohort was made up of some 70 subjects, consisting of about 15 HAM/TSP patients, roughly 35 multiple sclerosis patients and 20 healthy controls. Overall study outcomes, separate from this receptor: Across subjects, expanded clones never shared an identical CDR3 amino acid sequence, which suggests that the TCR-beta repertoires in every group were private. Phylogenetic analysis grouped repertoires from 18 of 34 MS patients into a cluster of related CDR3 sequences, suggesting a possible repertoire-level signature. TCR clonal expansion was greatest in HAM/TSP patients and smallest in MS patients, who ranked below even healthy controls. The MS cluster was not associated with any clinical or MRI features, and the authors stated that larger cohorts are needed.

This clonotype was seen repeatedly, ten times or more. Its target antigen remains unknown. The record has no base qualities; no much larger clone is one base away. Libraries from unsorted PBMCs were made from 2 million PBMCs kept in RNAlater at -80 degrees C until RNA extraction. Multiple sclerosis patients were enrolled in a US clinical protocol evaluating disease progression by magnetic resonance imaging. Peripheral blood was subjected to Ficoll-Hypaque density gradient centrifugation to isolate PBMCs, which were then cryopreserved in liquid nitrogen. The CDR3 sequence holds 16 residues, the cysteine and phenylalanine included. Here the CDR3 DNA is all that survives: 48 bases in frame from base 1. Germline trimming amounts to 0 bases on V and 2 bases on J, with 1 as the count of junction bases outside the gene matches. The germline V gene (reference sequence) specifies LNHNV as CDR1 and YYDKDF as CDR2.

To synthesize cDNA, template-switch 5'RACE was performed with a primer carrying a 10-nucleotide random unique molecular identifier so that each TCR transcript was tagged. Each sequencing run produced over 160 million TCR-beta sequences covering 15-18 subjects. The RNeasy kit was used to extract total RNA. Using the KAPA Real-time Library Amplification kit, TCR-beta VDJ regions were amplified with primers for the TCR constant region and the 5'RACE anchor. A first PCR added sample indexes and Illumina adaptors, after which a second PCR increased the library yield. The roughly 650 bp TCR product was size-selected on a 2% E-gel SizeSelection system after Ampure bead purification. Before pooling, library quality was checked on a Bioanalyzer, concentration was measured with Qubit, and libraries were quantified with the Kapa Library Quantification kit. An Illumina HiSeq 2500 was used to sequence the libraries paired-end at 2 x 150 bp. To increase sequence diversity, about 25-31% phiX was spiked into each library pool. The original methods were these. Quality-filtered reads were processed with the UMI-based MiGEC pipeline, which removed over 75% of raw TCR sequences during error correction. IMGT germline references were used for aligning VDJ genes, and each clonotype was defined as a unique CDR3 amino acid sequence together with its V-J genes. VDJtools evaluated clonal expansion, Shannon diversity and CDR3 relatedness (CalcPairwiseDistances, ClusterSamples); CLCbio workbench built phylogenetic trees. Clones with at least 8 unique UMIs were defined as expanded, with this threshold being based on coefficient-of-variation modelling across technical triplicates. TCRdb itself trimmed the public reads at Q25 with fastp, ran MiXCR and retained productive beta chains. Every CDR3 protein is listed once, alongside the most common genes and DNA of its rows. V and J calls and clone size were set by TCRdb, not the authors. Within this sample are more than 50,000 distinct CDR3 sequences, with roughly 5.6% of them counted one time only. 2.5% to 3% of the sample rests with the top ten.

The sequence was obtained from a woman aged 25 to 39 with multiple sclerosis. The sample consisted of PBMCs. The rearrangement combines TRBV15 with TRBJ1-3; 10 of the junction bases match TRBD1. This receptor carries the CDR3 CATSRDGTGAGNTIYF. The nucleotide sequence reads TGTGCCACCAGCAGAGATGGGACAGGGGCTGGAAACACCATATATTTT.